A single T cell receptor beta chain is shown here with its context. Only in-frame clones appear in the TCRdb table, and some are missing; sequencing was by immunoSEQ multiplex PCR. The sample yields approximately 69,000 clones, around 88% seen once. CDR1 SEHNR and CDR2 FQNEAQ come from the germline V gene (reference sequence). There are 16 residues in the CDR3. V shed 0 bases and J 8 bases; nucleotides not matched to a gene: 12. The source of the sample is a study of blood T cell repertoires in COVID-19. About the research overall: Italy, Spain and the United States were the sources of the convalescent and acute COVID-19 samples.

The V gene is TRBV7-9, the J gene TRBJ1-2, with 7 bases lining up with TRBD1. This TCR derives from a human donor in a cohort sampled during active COVID-19. The sequenced sample consisted of peripheral blood. The CDR3 DNA sequence: TGTGCCAGCAGCTTAGCGCAGATCCCTACAGGGGACGGCTACACCTTC. It is translated as CASSLAQIPTGDGYTF.